One sample yielded the 30 T cell receptor beta chains listed below, sequenced in a study of glioma-infiltrating T cells. TCR alpha and beta CDR3 regions were amplified from RNA using iRepertoire nested multiplex PCR. One entry per CDR3 protein results from TCRdb running MiXCR on the multiplex PCR reads. Of about 89,000 distinct CDR3 sequences listed, around a quarter are singletons. The sequenced sample was glioma tissue, nonneoplastic brain tissue, or PBMCs (not recorded which). These receptors originate from a human donor with low-grade glioma or glioblastoma, undergoing nonglioma brain surgery, or in good health (not recorded which).

This clonotype has ten or more counts. The V and J genes are TRBV12-5 and TRBJ2-3, with 7 bases fitting TRBD1. Germline CDR1 and CDR2: LGHNT and FRNRAP. The ends lost 7 bases at V and 10 bases at J; junction bases unmatched: 5. CDR3 length: 11 residues. The CDR3 loop reads CASANRGPQYF. CDR3 in DNA: TGTGCTAGTGCGAACAGGGGTCCGCAGTATTTT.

Worth noting for this clonotype: A much larger clone differs by one base, so this may be a read error. The chain recombines TRBV20-1 with TRBJ2-2; D possibly corresponds to TRBD1 (6 bases). Trimming took 2 bases from V and 4 from J, leaving 11 bases between them. The CDR3 runs to 14 residues. CDR1 DFQATT and CDR2 SNEGSKA come from the germline V gene (reference sequence). The CDR3 region is CSARKGTSTGELFF. The DNA for the CDR3 is TGCAGTGCTAGAAAGGGGACAAGCACCGGGGAGCTGTTTTTT.

This clonotype has ten or more counts. V usage is TRBV4-1 and J usage is TRBJ2-7; 7 positions match TRBD1. With 0 bases clipped from V and 11 bases from J, the junction kept 7 bases outside the gene matches. The germline V gene encodes CDR1 MGHRA and CDR2 YSYEKL. This CDR3 is built from 13 residues. CDR3: CASSQERGTGEYF. In DNA, the CDR3 is TGCGCCAGCAGCCAAGAGAGGGGAACAGGGGAGTACTTC.

To note about this clonotype: A much larger clone lies one base from this, so it may be a read error. The V and J genes are TRBV11-1 and TRBJ2-7; D is perhaps TRBD2 (6 bases). Trimming stripped 7 bases from V and 4 bases from J, with 17 bases between. CDR1 is SGHAT, CDR2 FQDESV, per germline (reference sequence). The CDR3 has 14 residues. The CDR3 coding sequence is TGTGCCAGCATGCTGACTGGCGGGGATTACGAGCAGTACTTC. It specifies CASMLTGGDYEQYF.

In its sample, this clonotype was seen many times. The chain uses TRBV2 and TRBJ1-5; 10 bases fit TRBD1. Germline CDR1 is SNHLY and CDR2 is FYNNEI. The CDR3 consists of 14 residues. Losses at the gene ends were 8 bases for V and 4 bases for J; bases not matched to a gene: 5. Written as DNA, the CDR3 is TGTGCCAGCCGGGACAGGGGAGGAAATCAGCCCCAGCATTTT. It codes for CASRDRGGNQPQHF.

This clonotype showed up many times. This sequence joins TRBV27 and TRBJ1-1, with D unclear. The CDR3 is made up of 15 amino acids. CDR1 and CDR2 (germline): MNHEY, SMNVEV (reference sequence). V lost 0 bases and J 4 bases, leaving 12 bases between the germline ends. CDR3 nucleotide sequence: TGTGCCAGCAGTTTATCGGAGGTCTTTGGCACTGAAGCTTTCTTT. Encoded protein: CASSLSEVFGTEAFF.

This clonotype was seen repeatedly, ten times or more. This CDR3 reads CASSSWDDRMSEQFF. CDR3 DNA: TGTGCCAGCAGTAGTTGGGACGACCGAATGAGTGAGCAGTTCTTC. The gene calls are TRBV7-9 and TRBJ2-1; D could derive from TRBD1 or TRBD2 (5 bases each). Between the trimmed V and J ends, which lost 6 bases and 9 bases, there was a span of 21 bases. The CDR3 consists of 15 residues. CDR1 and CDR2 (germline): SEHNR, FQNEAQ (reference sequence).

This clonotype was counted at least ten times. The V gene is TRBV7-2, the J gene TRBJ1-3; D gene uncertain. CDR3 length equals 14 residues. In germline, CDR1 is SGHTA, CDR2 FQGNSA. With 5 bases removed from V and 2 bases from J, the gap between germline ends came to 10 bases. The CDR3 coding sequence is TGTGCCAGCAGCCGCGGGTCCGCTGGAAACACCATATATTTT. Translated, it gives CASSRGSAGNTIYF.

This clonotype occurred many times. The V call is TRBV18, the J call TRBJ1-5; no firm D call. V was shortened by 0 bases and J by 5 bases, with 14 bases between the two germline ends. Germline V gene data show CDR1 as KGHSH and CDR2 as LQKENI. This CDR3 is 16 amino acids long. CDR3 amino acids: CASSPPISKGYQPQHF. The DNA for the CDR3 is TGTGCCAGCTCACCACCCATCAGCAAGGGTTATCAGCCCCAGCATTTT.

This clonotype was observed many times. V usage is TRBV7-2 and J usage is TRBJ2-7, with D perhaps TRBD1 (5 bases). This CDR3 has 14 residues. Germline V gene lookup returns CDR1 SGHTA and CDR2 FQGNSA. Trimming pared 5 bases from V and 6 bases from J, leaving 17 bases between. The CDR3 coding sequence is TGTGCCAGCAGCCGAGGTTTCCTCCAGGGCGAGCAGTACTTC. Translation: CASSRGFLQGEQYF.

In its sample, this clonotype was seen many times. The V call is TRBV5-1, the J call TRBJ1-2; TRBD1 matches 8 bases. V lost 5 bases to trimming and J lost 4 bases; unmatched junction nucleotides: 4. This CDR3 contains 13 residues. Looked up from germline, CDR1 is SGHRS and CDR2 is YFSETQ. The CDR3 nucleotides read TGCGCCAGCAGTTTCGGGACAGGCTATGGCTACACCTTC. Its protein product is CASSFGTGYGYTF.

This clonotype was seen repeatedly, ten times or more. V is TRBV6-1 and J is TRBJ2-7, with no clear D. Trimming stripped 2 bases from V and 3 bases from J, with 14 bases between. This CDR3 is 15 amino acids long. Germline values: CDR1 MNHNS, CDR2 SASEGT. Here the CDR3 DNA reads TGTGCCAGCAGTGAAATCGGGCCCCCTAACTACGAGCAGTACTTC. This translates into CASSEIGPPNYEQYF.

Regarding this clonotype: A much more abundant neighbour one base away suggests this may be a read error. CDR3 DNA: TGTGCCAGCTCACCAGCCCCCGGGGTATACGAGCGGTACTTC. Its protein product is CASSPAPGVYERYF. The rearrangement uses TRBV18 and TRBJ2-7, with D perhaps matching TRBD2 (5 bases). CDR3 length: 14 amino acids. CDR1 and CDR2 from the germline V gene are KGHSH and LQKENI.

The J gene is TRBJ2-7, the V gene TRBV2; 8 bases map to TRBD1. The CDR3 totals 15 residues. CDR1 and CDR2 from the germline V gene are SNHLY and FYNNEI. V trimming: 8 bases; J trimming: 4 bases; junction bases outside the gene matches: 13. As DNA, the CDR3 is TGTGCCAGCGTACAATCAGGGGGCACTTCTTACGAGCAGTACTTC. Translation: CASVQSGGTSYEQYF. The complete variable domain, with remaining parts taken from reference TRBV2 and TRBJ2-7, reads EPEVTQTPSHQVTQMGQEVILRCVPISNHLYFYWYRQILGQKVEFLVSFYNNEISEKSEIFDDQFSVERPDGSNFTLKIRSTKLEDSAMYFCASVQSGGTSYEQYFGPGTRLTVT.

This clonotype showed up many times. The gene calls are TRBV27 and TRBJ1-5; 7 bases align to TRBD1. V dropped 5 bases and J dropped 2; count of bases not matched to a gene: 6. The V gene's germline CDR1 is MNHEY and CDR2 SMNVEV (reference sequence). The CDR3 has 15 amino acids. The CDR3 reads CASSPDRVRNQPQHF. The CDR3, as DNA: TGTGCCAGCAGTCCCGACAGGGTTCGCAATCAGCCCCAGCATTTT.

This clonotype was seen ten or more times. The chain carries TRBV28 and TRBJ2-7, with TRBD1 as a possible D gene (6 bases). V lost 1 base and J 0 bases, leaving 13 bases between the germline ends. In germline, CDR1 is MDHEN, CDR2 SYDVKM. This CDR3 spans 16 amino acids. CDR3 amino acids: CASSLLTWTVSYEQYF. CDR3 bases: TGTGCCAGCAGTTTATTGACGTGGACAGTCTCCTACGAGCAGTACTTC.

Comments on this clonotype: One junction end disagrees with the germline gene, perhaps due to a read error. This chain links TRBV3-1 with TRBJ2-1; the D is unclear. The CDR3 runs 12 residues. The germline V gene has CDR1 LGHDT and CDR2 YNNKEL (reference sequence). In DNA form, the CDR3 reads TGTACCAGCAGCCAAGTATTCCTTGAGCAGTTCTTC. Its translation is CTSSQVFLEQFF.

This clonotype has only a few counts. A much larger clone sits a single nucleotide away, making a read error possible. The genes are TRBV6-1 and TRBJ1-1; D is possibly TRBD1 (5 bases). V lost 6 bases, J lost 3 bases, and 26 bases lay in between. CDR1 and CDR2 from the germline V gene are MNHNS and SASEGT. The CDR3 has 18 residues. The CDR3 coding sequence is TGTGCCAGCAGCTACTACCCCCGGGGGAAGCTGCTGGACACTGAAGCTTTCTTT. It specifies CASSYYPRGKLLDTEAFF.

This clonotype was seen at least ten times. This chain uses TRBV27 with TRBJ2-6, with D possibly matching TRBD2 (5 bases). Deletions cut 7 bases from V and 0 bases from J, with 13 bases between. Germline V gene lookup returns CDR1 MNHEY and CDR2 SMNVEV (reference sequence). The CDR3 is made up of 16 amino acids. The CDR3 is CASTRGLSSGANVLTF. The CDR3 DNA follows: TGTGCCAGCACGAGAGGGCTGAGCTCTGGGGCCAACGTCCTGACTTTC.

This clonotype was seen repeatedly, ten times or more. The chain has TRBV12-3 or TRBV12-4 and TRBJ1-1; possibly TRBD1 for D (5 bases). The CDR3 spans 15 residues. Trimming cost V 8 bases and J 0 bases, with 16 bases left between them. DNA of the CDR3: TGTGCCAGCCGGTTTGAGGACAACTTGAACACTGAAGCTTTCTTT. Its translation is CASRFEDNLNTEAFF.

This clonotype was found many times. V is TRBV27 and J is TRBJ1-3; a weak D match, TRBD1 (6 bases). Germline assignment: CDR1 MNHEY and CDR2 SMNVEV (reference sequence). V shed 6 bases and J shed 4 bases, with 10 bases lying between them. The CDR3 length is 13 residues. The CDR3 region has the DNA TGTGCCAGCAGGGCGGGGGCAGGAAACACCATATATTTT. This encodes CASRAGAGNTIYF.

On this clonotype itself: With a much larger clone just one base away, this may be a read error. This chain links TRBV3-1 with TRBJ2-5, with TRBD2 identical over 13 bases. In germline, CDR1 is LGHDT, CDR2 YNNKEL (reference sequence). CDR3 length: 16 amino acids. The CDR3: CASSLGLAGVQTRNSF. The CDR3 DNA reads TGTGCCAGCAGCCTCGGACTAGCGGGAGTGCAGACTCGTAATAGCTTC.

This sequence joins TRBV18 and TRBJ2-7; tentative D call: TRBD1 (5 bases). The ends were cut back, 1 base at V and 3 bases at J, with 10 bases in the middle. The germline CDR1 and CDR2 sequences are KGHSH and LQKENI. The CDR3 runs to 14 residues. Here the CDR3 DNA reads TGTGCCAGCTCACCACAGGCCAGGGTCTACGAGCAGTACTTC. Protein: CASSPQARVYEQYF.

This clonotype has a count of ten or more. The chain joins TRBV20-1 to TRBJ2-1; 12 bases agree with TRBD2. The CDR3 is made up of 16 amino acids. Germline V lookup: CDR1 DFQATT, CDR2 SNEGSKA (reference sequence). The J segment lost 3 bases and the V segment lost 3 bases, leaving 6 bases of the junction unmatched. The CDR3, as DNA: TGCAGTGCTAGCACTAGCGGGGGGACCCTCTACAATGAGCAGTTCTTC. Translated, it gives CSASTSGGTLYNEQFF.

J is TRBJ1-2 and V is TRBV5-6; 7 bases fit TRBD1. CDR3 length equals 16 residues. Germline V gene lookup returns CDR1 SGHDT and CDR2 YYEEEE. V was pared by 4 bases and J by 0 bases, with 9 bases of the junction left unmatched. CDR3 DNA sequence: TGTGCCAGCAGCCTGGACAGGACAGACCCTAACTATGGCTACACCTTC. Its protein is CASSLDRTDPNYGYTF. The variable domain in full, completed from reference TRBV5-6 and TRBJ1-2, reads DAGVTQSPTHLIKTRGQQVTLRCSPKSGHDTVSWYQQALGQGPQFIFQYYEEEERQRGNFPDRFSGHQFPNYSSELNVNALLLGDSALYLCASSLDRTDPNYGYTFGSGTRLTVV.

In its sample, this clonotype was seen many times. The chain has TRBV20-1 and TRBJ2-3, with 9 bases fitting TRBD2. V dropped 0 bases and J dropped 4; count of bases not matched to a gene: 8. Germline CDR1 is DFQATT and CDR2 is SNEGSKA (reference sequence). The CDR3 consists of 16 residues. The CDR3 is CSARDRRTSASDTQYF. The CDR3 coding sequence is TGCAGTGCTAGAGATAGGAGGACTAGCGCATCAGATACGCAGTATTTT.

This clonotype was detected many times. The V gene is TRBV6-2 or TRBV6-3, the J gene TRBJ2-1, with 15 positions matching TRBD2. V lost 4 bases, J lost 8 bases, and 6 bases stayed unmatched. CDR3 length equals 16 residues. Germline loops: CDR1 MNHEY, CDR2 SVGEGT. In DNA, the CDR3 is TGTGCCAGCAGTTTCGGGACTAGCGGGGGGCGGTATGAGCAGTTCTTC. Translated: CASSFGTSGGRYEQFF.

This clonotype appeared a few times. CDR3 nucleotides: TGTGCCAGCTCACCCTCTGCACCGGGGAGCTCCTACAATGAGCAGTTCTTC. It codes for CASSPSAPGSSYNEQFF. This chain connects TRBV18 to TRBJ2-1; weak D call: TRBD2 (5 bases). Per the germline V gene, CDR1 is KGHSH and CDR2 is LQKENI. Trimming removed 3 bases at V and 0 bases at J, with 15 bases between. CDR3 length: 17 residues.

This clonotype showed up many times. The CDR3 sequence: CASRGFGGPTQYF. In nucleotides, the CDR3 is TGTGCCAGCAGGGGGTTTGGAGGCCCTACGCAGTATTTT. V gene TRBV2 combines with J gene TRBJ2-3; D is possibly TRBD2 (5 bases). Trimming stripped 6 bases from V and 8 bases from J, with 15 bases between. The V gene's germline CDR1 is SNHLY and CDR2 FYNNEI. This CDR3 has 13 residues.

This clonotype was detected once. An end of the junction does not agree with germline; a read error may underlie this. This sequence joins TRBV20-1 and TRBJ2-5, with TRBD1 identical over 9 bases. The CDR3 extends over 12 amino acids. Germline assignment: CDR1 DFQATT and CDR2 SNEGSKA (reference sequence). CDR3 amino acids: CSTQTGGETQNF. DNA of the CDR3: TGCAGTACTCAGACAGGGGGAGAGACCCAGAACTTC.